Given below is one T cell receptor beta chain in context. These data come from a study of T cells after somatic rescue of genetic block. The germline V gene has CDR1 SGHDT and CDR2 YYEEEE. V lost 3 bases and J lost 7, with 13 bases in between. The CDR3 loop spans 13 amino acids. Profiled with immunoSEQ multiplex PCR; TCRdb holds only in-frame clones, not every one. The sample carries 110,000 or so clones, 90% to 95% recorded once. Input material: peripheral blood mononuclear cells (PBMCs). V gene TRBV5-6 combines with J gene TRBJ2-5; perhaps TRBD1 as D (6 bases). This clonotype was sampled from a woman between 18 and 29 years old. In DNA form, the CDR3 reads TGTGCCAGCAGCTGGGGGACAAGCCGGACCCAGTACTTC. As protein: CASSWGTSRTQYF.